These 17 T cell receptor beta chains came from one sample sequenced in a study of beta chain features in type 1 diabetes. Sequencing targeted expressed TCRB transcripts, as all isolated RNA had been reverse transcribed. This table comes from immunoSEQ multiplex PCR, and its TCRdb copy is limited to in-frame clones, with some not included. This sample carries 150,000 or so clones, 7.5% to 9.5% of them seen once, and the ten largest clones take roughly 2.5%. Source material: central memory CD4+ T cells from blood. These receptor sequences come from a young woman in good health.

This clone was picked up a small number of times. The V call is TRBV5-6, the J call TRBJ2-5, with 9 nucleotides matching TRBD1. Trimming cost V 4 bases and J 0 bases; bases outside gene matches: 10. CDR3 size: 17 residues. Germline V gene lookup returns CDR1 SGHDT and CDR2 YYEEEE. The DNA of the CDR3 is TGTGCCAGCAGCCCTCTGAGGGGGACAGGGTACCAAGAGACCCAGTACTTC. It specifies CASSPLRGTGYQETQYF.

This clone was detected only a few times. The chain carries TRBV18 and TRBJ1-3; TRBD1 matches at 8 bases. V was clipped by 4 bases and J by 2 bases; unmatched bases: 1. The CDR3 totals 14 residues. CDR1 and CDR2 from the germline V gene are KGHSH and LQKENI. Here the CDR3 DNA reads TGTGCCAGCTCACAGGACAGGGCTGGAAACACCATATATTTT. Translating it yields CASSQDRAGNTIYF.

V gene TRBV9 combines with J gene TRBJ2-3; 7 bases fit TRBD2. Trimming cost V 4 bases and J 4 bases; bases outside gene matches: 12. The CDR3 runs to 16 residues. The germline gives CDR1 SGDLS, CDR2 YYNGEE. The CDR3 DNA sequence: TGTGCCAGCAGCCCTGGGGCCAGCGGGGACCCAGATACGCAGTATTTT. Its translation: CASSPGASGDPDTQYF.

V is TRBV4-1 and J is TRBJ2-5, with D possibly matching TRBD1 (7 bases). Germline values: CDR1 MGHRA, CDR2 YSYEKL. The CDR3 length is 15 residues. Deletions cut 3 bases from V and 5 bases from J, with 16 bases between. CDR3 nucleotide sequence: TGCGCCAGCAGCCAGCATCCATCAGGGGGGGAGACCCAGTACTTC. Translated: CASSQHPSGGETQYF.

Here the CDR3 reads CATSRDPNQPQHF. The CDR3, as DNA: TGTGCCACCAGCAGAGACCCGAATCAGCCCCAGCATTTT. V is TRBV15 and J is TRBJ1-5, with no clear D. From germline, CDR1 is LNHNV and CDR2 YYDKDF (reference sequence). This CDR3 is 13 amino acids long. Between the trimmed V and J ends, which lost 0 bases and 4 bases, there was a span of 4 bases. The full variable domain, completed using reference TRBV15 and TRBJ1-5, is DAMVIQNPRYQVTQFGKPVTLSCSQTLNHNVMYWYQQKSSQAPKLLFHYYDKDFNNEADTPDNFQSRRPNTSFCFLDIRSPGLGDTAMYLCATSRDPNQPQHFGDGTRLSIL.

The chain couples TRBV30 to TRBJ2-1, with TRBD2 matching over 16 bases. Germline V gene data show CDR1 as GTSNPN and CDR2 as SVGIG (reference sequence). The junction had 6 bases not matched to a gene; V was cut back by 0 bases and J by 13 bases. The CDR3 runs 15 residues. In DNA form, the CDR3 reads TGTGCCTGGAGTGTCTCCGGGACTAGCGGGAGGGAACAGTTCTTC. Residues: CAWSVSGTSGREQFF. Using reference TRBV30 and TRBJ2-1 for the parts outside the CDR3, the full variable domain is SQTIHQWPATLVQPVGSPLSLECTVEGTSNPNLYWYRQAAGRGLQLLFYSVGIGQISSEVPQNLSASRPQDRQFILSSKKLLLSDSGFYLCAWSVSGTSGREQFFGPGTRLTVL.

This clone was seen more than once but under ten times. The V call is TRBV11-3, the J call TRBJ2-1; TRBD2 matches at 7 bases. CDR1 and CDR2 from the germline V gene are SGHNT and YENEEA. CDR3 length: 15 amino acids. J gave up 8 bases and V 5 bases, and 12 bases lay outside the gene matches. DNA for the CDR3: TGTGCCAGCAGCATGGGGGGGGAGGTTTGGTATGAGCAGTTCTTC. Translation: CASSMGGEVWYEQFF.

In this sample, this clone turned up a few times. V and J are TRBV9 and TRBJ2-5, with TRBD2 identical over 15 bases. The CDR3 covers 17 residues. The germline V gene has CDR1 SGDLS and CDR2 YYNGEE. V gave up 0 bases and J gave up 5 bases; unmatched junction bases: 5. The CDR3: CASSVGGLAGGRETQYF. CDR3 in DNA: TGTGCCAGCAGCGTAGGGGGACTAGCGGGGGGTCGGGAGACCCAGTACTTC.

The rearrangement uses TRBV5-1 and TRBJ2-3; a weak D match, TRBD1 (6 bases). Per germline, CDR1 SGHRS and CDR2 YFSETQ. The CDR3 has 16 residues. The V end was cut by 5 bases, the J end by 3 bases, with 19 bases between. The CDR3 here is CASRPPKGVETDTQYF. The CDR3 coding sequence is TGCGCCAGCAGGCCCCCAAAGGGGGTGGAAACAGATACGCAGTATTTT.

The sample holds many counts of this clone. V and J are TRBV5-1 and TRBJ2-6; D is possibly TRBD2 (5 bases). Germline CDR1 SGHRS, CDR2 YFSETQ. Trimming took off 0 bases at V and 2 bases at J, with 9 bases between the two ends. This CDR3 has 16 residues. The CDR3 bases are TGCGCCAGCAGCTTGGTAGGGAGTACTGGGGCCAACGTCCTGACTTTC. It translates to CASSLVGSTGANVLTF.

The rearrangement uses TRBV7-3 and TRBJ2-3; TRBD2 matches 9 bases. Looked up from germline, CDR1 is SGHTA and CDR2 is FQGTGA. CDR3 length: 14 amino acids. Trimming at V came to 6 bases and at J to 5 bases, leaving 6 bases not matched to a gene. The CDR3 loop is CASRSGGPGDTQYF. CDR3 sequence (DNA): TGTGCCAGCAGGAGCGGGGGGCCCGGAGATACGCAGTATTTT.

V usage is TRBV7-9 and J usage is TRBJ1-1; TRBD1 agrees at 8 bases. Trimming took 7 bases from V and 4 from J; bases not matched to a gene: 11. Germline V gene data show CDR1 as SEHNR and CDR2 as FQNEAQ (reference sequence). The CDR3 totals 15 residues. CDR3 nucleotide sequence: TGTGCCAGCAAACACCCCGGACAGGGCGCCACTGAAGCTTTCTTT. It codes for CASKHPGQGATEAFF.

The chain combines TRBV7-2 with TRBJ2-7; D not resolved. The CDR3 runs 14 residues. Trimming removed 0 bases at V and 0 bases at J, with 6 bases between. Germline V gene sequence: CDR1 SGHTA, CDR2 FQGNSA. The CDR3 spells CASSLARTSYEQYF. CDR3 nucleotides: TGTGCCAGCAGCTTAGCGCGAACCTCCTACGAGCAGTACTTC.

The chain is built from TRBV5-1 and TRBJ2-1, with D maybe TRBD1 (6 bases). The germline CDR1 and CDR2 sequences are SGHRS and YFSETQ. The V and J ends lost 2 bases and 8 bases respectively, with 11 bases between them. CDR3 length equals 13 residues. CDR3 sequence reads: CASSFQGNDEQFF. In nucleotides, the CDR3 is TGCGCCAGCAGCTTCCAGGGGAACGATGAGCAGTTCTTC.

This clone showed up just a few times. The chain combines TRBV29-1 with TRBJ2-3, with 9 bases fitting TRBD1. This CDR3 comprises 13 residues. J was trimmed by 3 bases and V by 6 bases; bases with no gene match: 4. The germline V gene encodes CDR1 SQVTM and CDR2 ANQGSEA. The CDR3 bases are TGCAGCGTCCCGGGACAGGGAACAGATACGCAGTATTTT. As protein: CSVPGQGTDTQYF.

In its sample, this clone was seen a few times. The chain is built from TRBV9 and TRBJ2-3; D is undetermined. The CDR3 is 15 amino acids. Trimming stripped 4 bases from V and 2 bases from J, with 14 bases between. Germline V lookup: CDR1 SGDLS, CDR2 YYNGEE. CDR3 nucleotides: TGTGCCAGCAGCCCTTCGAGAGGCCCCACAGATACGCAGTATTTT. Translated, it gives CASSPSRGPTDTQYF.

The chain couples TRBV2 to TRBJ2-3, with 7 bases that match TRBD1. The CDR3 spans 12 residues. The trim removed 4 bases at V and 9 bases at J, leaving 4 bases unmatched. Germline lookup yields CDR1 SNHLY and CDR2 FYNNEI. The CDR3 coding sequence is TGTGCCAGCAGTGGACAGGGTTCGACGCAGTATTTT. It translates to CASSGQGSTQYF.